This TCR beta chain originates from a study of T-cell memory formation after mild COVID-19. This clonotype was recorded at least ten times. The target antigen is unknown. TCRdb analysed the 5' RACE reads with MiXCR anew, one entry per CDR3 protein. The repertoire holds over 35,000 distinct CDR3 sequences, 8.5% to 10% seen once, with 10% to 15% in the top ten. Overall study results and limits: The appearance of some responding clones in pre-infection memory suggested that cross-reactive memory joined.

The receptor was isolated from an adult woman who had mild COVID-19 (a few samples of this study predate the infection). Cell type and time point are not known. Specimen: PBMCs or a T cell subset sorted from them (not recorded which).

The CDR3 bases are TGTGCCAGCAGCCAGGGGGGGACAGGGGGGATCACCGGGGAGCTGTTTTTT. As protein: CASSQGGTGGITGELFF. This chain uses TRBV4-2 with TRBJ2-2; TRBD1 matches 11 bases. Losses at the gene ends were 3 bases for V and 4 bases for J; bases not matched to a gene: 7. The CDR3 runs 17 residues. Germline assignment: CDR1 LGHNA and CDR2 YNFKEQ.